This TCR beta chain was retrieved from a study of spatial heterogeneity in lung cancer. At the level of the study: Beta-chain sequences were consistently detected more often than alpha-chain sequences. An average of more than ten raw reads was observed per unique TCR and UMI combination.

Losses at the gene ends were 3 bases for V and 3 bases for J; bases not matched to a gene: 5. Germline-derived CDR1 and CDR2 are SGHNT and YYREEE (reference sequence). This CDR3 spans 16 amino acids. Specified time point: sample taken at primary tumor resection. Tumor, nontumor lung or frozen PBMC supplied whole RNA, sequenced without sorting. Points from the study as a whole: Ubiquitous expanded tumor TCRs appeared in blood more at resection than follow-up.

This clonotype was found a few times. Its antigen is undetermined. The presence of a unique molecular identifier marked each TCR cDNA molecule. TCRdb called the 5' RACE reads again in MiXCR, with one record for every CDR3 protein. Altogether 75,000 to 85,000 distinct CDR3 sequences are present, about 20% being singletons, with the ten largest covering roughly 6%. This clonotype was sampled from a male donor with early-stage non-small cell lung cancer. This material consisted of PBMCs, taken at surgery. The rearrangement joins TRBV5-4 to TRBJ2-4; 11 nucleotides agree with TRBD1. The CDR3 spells CASSSGTGGVKNIQYF. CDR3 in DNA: TGTGCCAGCAGCTCCGGGACAGGGGGAGTCAAAAACATTCAGTACTTC.